A single sample is the source of the 32 T cell receptor beta chains below, sequenced in a study of cytomegalovirus exposure and HLA in healthy donors. It was with 60 Vbeta and 13 Jbeta primers that the PCR ran. Some clones are missing from TCRdb's copy, which holds only in-frame ones; the method was immunoSEQ multiplex PCR. Of about 140,000 clones in the sample, around 80% are singletons; the top ten hold over 6.5%. Sequencing used PBMCs. Every receptor here comes from a man aged 35 to 55 in good health and CMV-seropositive.

Details on this clone: This same CDR3 is encoded by further DNA sequences in the sample. V usage is TRBV7-9 and J usage is TRBJ1-1; D not certain. Germline CDR1 SEHNR, CDR2 FQNEAQ (reference sequence). V lost 0 bases to trimming and J lost 1 base, with 6 bases between them. CDR3 length: 14 amino acids. The CDR3 nucleotides read TGTGCCAGCAGCTTAGCAGGCGGGAACACTGAAGCTTTCTTT. This translates into CASSLAGGNTEAFF. The full variable domain, its missing parts supplied by reference TRBV7-9 and TRBJ1-1, is DTGVSQNPRHKITKRGQNVTFRCDPISEHNRLYWYRQTLGQGPEFLTYFQNEAQLEKSRLLSDRFSAERPKGSFSTLEIQRTEQGDSAMYLCASSLAGGNTEAFFGQGTRLTVV.

Worth noting for this clone: One end of the junction does not line up with germline, which may come from a read error. This rearrangement joins TRBV7-7 to TRBJ2-5, with TRBD1 as a possible D gene (6 bases). Germline loops: CDR1 SSHAT, CDR2 FNYEAQ (reference sequence). The CDR3 contains 15 residues. The CDR3 bases are TGTGCTAGCAGCTCCACACAGGGTTTATTAGAGACCCAGTACTTC. It is translated as CASSSTQGLLETQYF.

V and J are TRBV27 and TRBJ2-1; possible D gene TRBD1, 5 bases. CDR1 MNHEY and CDR2 SMNVEV come from the germline V gene (reference sequence). V dropped 3 bases and J dropped 4 bases, with 7 bases sitting between them. This CDR3 contains 13 residues. CDR3 sequence reads: CASSFRAYNEQFF. The DNA for the CDR3 is TGTGCCAGCAGTTTCAGGGCTTACAATGAGCAGTTCTTC.

V gene TRBV4-3 combines with J gene TRBJ1-1; D is undetermined. The germline V and J ends were trimmed by 2 bases and 1 base, with 11 bases remaining between them. The CDR3 extends over 15 amino acids. Germline CDR1 LGHNA, CDR2 YSLEER. As DNA, the CDR3 is TGCGCCAGCAGCCAAACTAGCGCATGGAACACTGAAGCTTTCTTT. It yields the protein CASSQTSAWNTEAFF.

The CDR3 DNA is TGCGCCAGCACCCTAAGTGGGGCCTCCTACAATGAGCAGTTCTTC. Translated: CASTLSGASYNEQFF. The rearrangement joins TRBV5-1 to TRBJ2-1; possibly TRBD1 for D (5 bases). The germline V gene has CDR1 SGHRS and CDR2 YFSETQ. The CDR3 covers 15 residues. V was cut by 6 bases and J by 0 bases, with 13 bases left in between.

The chain uses TRBV6-4 and TRBJ1-2; TRBD1 aligns across 7 bases. The trim removed 4 bases at V and 14 bases at J, leaving 7 bases unmatched. The CDR3 loop spans 11 amino acids. CDR1 is MRHNA and CDR2 is SNTAGT in the germline V gene. The CDR3 is CASSGGQVWTF. CDR3 sequence (DNA): TGTGCCAGCAGTGGAGGACAGGTCTGGACCTTC.

The chain couples TRBV29-1 to TRBJ2-7; TRBD1 aligns across 9 bases. This CDR3 is 14 amino acids long. Germline CDR1 is SQVTM and CDR2 is ANQGSEA. The V and J ends lost 4 bases and 0 bases, in that order; junction bases with no gene match: 4. The chain's CDR3 is CSVVGDRVSYEQYF. In DNA form, the CDR3 reads TGCAGCGTTGTGGGGGACAGGGTCTCCTACGAGCAGTACTTC.

The chain combines TRBV2 with TRBJ1-5; 10 positions agree with TRBD1. The CDR3 loop spans 15 amino acids. V shed 6 bases and J 6 bases; nucleotides not matched to a gene: 8. Germline V gives CDR1 SNHLY, CDR2 FYNNEI. The CDR3 coding sequence is TGTGCCAGCAGCGGGGGACAGGGGCGGGGTCAGCCCCAGCATTTT. Protein product: CASSGGQGRGQPQHF.

The chain couples TRBV6-1 to TRBJ1-2; TRBD1 agrees at 10 bases. The germline gives CDR1 MNHNS, CDR2 SASEGT. CDR3 length: 13 residues. V trimming: 3 bases; J trimming: 7 bases; junction bases outside the gene matches: 2. The CDR3 loop reads CASSDGTGVGYTF. The CDR3 nucleotides are TGTGCCAGCAGTGATGGGACAGGGGTTGGCTACACCTTC.

V is TRBV27 and J is TRBJ2-7; D may be TRBD1 (6 bases). There are 14 residues in the CDR3. CDR1 is MNHEY, CDR2 SMNVEV, per germline (reference sequence). Deletions cut 3 bases from V and 3 bases from J, with 12 bases between. The CDR3 loop is CASSFNIQGYEQYF. The CDR3 DNA sequence: TGTGCCAGCAGTTTTAACATACAGGGCTACGAGCAGTACTTC.

This chain connects TRBV6-5 to TRBJ2-7, with D possibly matching TRBD2 (6 bases). The V and J ends lost 10 bases and 6 bases respectively, with 25 bases between them. The CDR3 has 15 amino acids. Germline V gene lookup returns CDR1 MNHEY and CDR2 SVGAGI. The CDR3 here is CATAYAGPPQTEQYF. CDR3 sequence (DNA): TGTGCCACCGCTTACGCGGGGCCCCCGCAGACCGAGCAGTACTTC.

The chain recombines TRBV19 with TRBJ1-5, with D unresolved. The CDR3 runs to 14 residues. Germline V gives CDR1 LNHDA, CDR2 SQIVND (reference sequence). The V end was cut by 7 bases, the J end by 3 bases, with 13 bases between. CDR3 protein: CASKVQDFNQPQHF. CDR3 nucleotides: TGTGCCAGTAAGGTTCAGGACTTCAATCAGCCCCAGCATTTT.

The chain carries TRBV7-9 and TRBJ2-2, with TRBD2 matching 7 bases. Trimming cost V 5 bases and J 2 bases; bases outside gene matches: 11. The CDR3 has 17 residues. Per the germline V gene, CDR1 is SEHNR and CDR2 is FQNEAQ (reference sequence). The CDR3 protein is CASSPTPSGVNTGELFF. In DNA form, the CDR3 reads TGTGCCAGCAGCCCAACCCCTAGCGGAGTAAACACCGGGGAGCTGTTTTTT.

This clone turned up a few times. The chain employs TRBV10-3 and TRBJ2-7; TRBD2 might be the D (6 bases). This CDR3 has 15 amino acids. CDR1 is ENHRY, CDR2 SYGVKD, per germline. The V end was cut by 4 bases, the J end by 0 bases, with 13 bases between. CDR3 in amino acids: CAISVGRGGSYEQYF. CDR3 nucleotide sequence: TGTGCCATCAGTGTCGGGCGGGGAGGCTCCTACGAGCAGTACTTC.

The CDR3 spells CASSIDVDSLNTEAFF. The CDR3 DNA reads as TGTGCCAGTAGTATTGACGTGGACAGCCTGAACACTGAAGCTTTCTTT. The chain couples TRBV19 to TRBJ1-1; tentative D call: TRBD1 (6 bases). Trimming cost V 3 bases and J 0 bases, with 14 bases left between them. In germline, CDR1 is LNHDA, CDR2 SQIVND (reference sequence). This CDR3 contains 16 residues.

A word on this clone: Additional DNA sequences in this sample encode the identical CDR3. V is TRBV19 and J is TRBJ1-1; 7 nucleotides agree with TRBD1. Germline V gives CDR1 LNHDA, CDR2 SQIVND (reference sequence). V lost 4 bases and J lost 3; bases outside the gene matches: 11. This CDR3 is 16 amino acids long. CDR3 DNA sequence: TGTGCCAGTAGTACACTCGCCACAGGGGATGACACTGAAGCTTTCTTT. Translating it yields CASSTLATGDDTEAFF. The variable domain in full, with the rest retrieved from reference TRBV19 and TRBJ1-1, is DGGITQSPKYLFRKEGQNVTLSCEQNLNHDAMYWYRQDPGQGLRLIYYSQIVNDFQKGDIAEGYSVSREKKESFPLTVTSAQKNPTAFYLCASSTLATGDDTEAFFGQGTRLTVV.

J is TRBJ2-1 and V is TRBV5-8, with a tentative D call TRBD2 (6 bases). The CDR3 covers 13 residues. Germline loops: CDR1 SGHTS, CDR2 YDEGEE. The CDR3 sequence: CAGGGEYYNEQFF. CDR3 sequence (DNA): TGTGCTGGAGGAGGGGAGTACTACAATGAGCAGTTCTTC. Drawing the rest from reference TRBV5-8 and TRBJ2-1, the complete variable domain is EAGVTQSPTHLIKTRGQQATLRCSPISGHTSVYWYQQALGLGLQFLLWYDEGEERNRGNFPPRFSGRQFPNYSSELNVNALELEDSALYLCAGGGEYYNEQFFGPGTRLTVL.

This chain joins TRBV10-3 and TRBJ1-1, with 8 nucleotides matching TRBD1. The CDR3 is made up of 14 amino acids. Trimming removed 11 bases from V and 0 bases from J; junction bases left unmatched: 8. The germline V gene has CDR1 ENHRY and CDR2 SYGVKD. As DNA, the CDR3 is TGTGCCGTCCGACAGGGGAGGATGAACACTGAAGCTTTCTTT. It yields the protein CAVRQGRMNTEAFF.

The chain recombines TRBV7-9 with TRBJ2-7; TRBD1 aligns across 7 bases. The V and J ends lost 4 bases and 2 bases, in that order; junction bases with no gene match: 5. CDR3 length equals 14 residues. The germline V gene encodes CDR1 SEHNR and CDR2 FQNEAQ (reference sequence). DNA of the CDR3: TGTGCCAGCAGCTCCGGGACAGCACCCTACGAGCAGTACTTC. The encoded protein is CASSSGTAPYEQYF.

The chain combines TRBV27 with TRBJ2-3, with no clear D. There are 15 residues in the CDR3. The germline gives CDR1 MNHEY, CDR2 SMNVEV (reference sequence). V lost 3 bases to trimming and J lost 2 bases, with 12 bases between them. CDR3 bases: TGTGCCAGCAGTTTCCTTCCCCAGTCCACAGATACGCAGTATTTT. Amino acid sequence: CASSFLPQSTDTQYF.

This chain joins TRBV6-4 and TRBJ2-3, with unresolved D. The CDR3 runs 15 residues. The V end lost 6 bases, the J end lost 4 bases, and 17 bases lay between the germline ends. The germline CDR1 and CDR2 sequences are MRHNA and SNTAGT. This CDR3 is CASSLSQAPSDTQYF. The DNA of the CDR3 is TGTGCCAGCAGCCTCTCCCAAGCCCCCTCAGATACGCAGTATTTT.

Worth noting for this clone: The sample carries other DNA sequences with the same CDR3. The chain couples TRBV9 to TRBJ2-1, with 14 bases identical to TRBD2. The V segment lost 2 bases and the J segment 6 bases; nucleotides outside the gene matches: 1. Germline CDR1 is SGDLS and CDR2 is YYNGEE. The CDR3 loop spans 15 amino acids. CDR3 residues: CASSVGTSGSNEQFF. The DNA of the CDR3 is TGTGCCAGCAGCGTCGGGACTAGCGGGAGCAATGAGCAGTTCTTC.

The rearrangement uses TRBV11-2 and TRBJ1-2, with D possibly matching TRBD1 (6 bases). V lost 2 bases, J lost 4 bases, and 8 bases lay in between. In germline, CDR1 is SGHAT, CDR2 FQNNGV. The CDR3 is 13 residues long. The DNA of the CDR3 is TGTGCCAGCAGCTTACTGGGGGCCTATGGCTACACCTTC. Its translation: CASSLLGAYGYTF.

This rearrangement joins TRBV28 to TRBJ2-7; 12 bases fit TRBD2. Germline V lookup: CDR1 MDHEN, CDR2 SYDVKM. V was pared by 5 bases and J by 0 bases, with 2 bases of the junction left unmatched. CDR3 size: 15 residues. In nucleotides, the CDR3 is TGTGCCAGCAGTAGGACTAGCGGGGTCTCCTACGAGCAGTACTTC. Encoded protein: CASSRTSGVSYEQYF.

The chain joins TRBV28 to TRBJ2-1; 11 bases agree with TRBD1. The germline gives CDR1 MDHEN, CDR2 SYDVKM. With 1 base clipped from V and 9 bases from J, the junction kept 8 bases outside the gene matches. The CDR3 contains 16 residues. The CDR3, as DNA: TGTGCCAGCAGTTTATCCGGACAGGGGGCGCGGGGTGAGCAGTTCTTC. It translates to CASSLSGQGARGEQFF.

The chain recombines TRBV6-5 with TRBJ1-1; D is perhaps TRBD1 (6 bases). Germline CDR1 and CDR2: MNHEY and SVGAGI. The CDR3 covers 14 residues. The V and J ends lost 6 bases and 1 base respectively, with 12 bases between them. The CDR3 loop reads CASSNGQTNTEAFF. The CDR3 DNA follows: TGTGCCAGCAGCAATGGACAGACGAACACTGAAGCTTTCTTT.

CDR3 in amino acids: CASSLGTREAFF. The CDR3 nucleotides are TGTGCCAGCAGCTTAGGGACACGAGAAGCTTTCTTT. The genes are TRBV7-9 and TRBJ1-1, with a possible D match to TRBD1 (5 bases). The CDR3 spans 12 residues. In germline, CDR1 is SEHNR, CDR2 FQNEAQ (reference sequence). The ends were cut back, 1 base at V and 8 bases at J, with 8 bases in the middle.

This clone came up a few times. The J gene is TRBJ2-5, the V gene TRBV6-6, with a tentative D call TRBD2 (5 bases). The CDR3 extends over 12 amino acids. The germline V gene encodes CDR1 MNHNY and CDR2 SVGAGI (reference sequence). With 2 bases removed from V and 11 bases from J, the gap between germline ends came to 12 bases. CDR3 region: CASSYGFREQYF. The CDR3 DNA sequence: TGTGCCAGCAGTTACGGGTTTAGGGAGCAGTACTTC.

J is TRBJ1-2 and V is TRBV6-4; D perhaps matches TRBD1 (6 bases). Germline V lookup: CDR1 MRHNA, CDR2 SNTAGT. The CDR3 contains 15 residues. V lost 5 bases, J lost 7 bases, and 20 bases lay in between. CDR3 coding DNA: TGTGCCAGCAGTTTCCACAGGGACGGTTTCTTTGGCTACACCTTC. Protein: CASSFHRDGFFGYTF.

The V call is TRBV5-8, the J call TRBJ2-7, with 8 bases aligning to TRBD1. The CDR3 extends over 16 amino acids. The germline CDR1 and CDR2 sequences are SGHTS and YDEGEE. V lost 0 bases and J lost 7; bases outside the gene matches: 12. The CDR3 sequence: CASSLGTGRWVGEQYF. The CDR3 region has the DNA TGTGCCAGCAGCTTGGGGACAGGGCGTTGGGTAGGTGAGCAGTACTTC.

This sequence joins TRBV28 and TRBJ1-3; D uncertain. The germline V and J ends were trimmed by 6 bases and 8 bases, with 11 bases remaining between them. This CDR3 contains 12 residues. Germline CDR1 and CDR2: MDHEN and SYDVKM. CDR3 amino acids: CASSQRSHTIYF. The CDR3 DNA follows: TGTGCCAGCAGCCAACGGTCACACACCATATATTTT.

V is TRBV6-5 and J is TRBJ2-4; 8 bases align to TRBD1. Germline V CDR1 and CDR2: MNHEY, SVGAGI. V was clipped by 4 bases and J by 0 bases; unmatched bases: 5. CDR3 size: 16 residues. The CDR3, as DNA: TGTGCCAGCAGTTTCGGGACAGGTTCAGCCAAAAACATTCAGTACTTC. Translated, it gives CASSFGTGSAKNIQYF.